A selection of T cell receptor beta chains follows, all from one sample in a study of blood T cells in healthy people across ages. TCRdb processed the 5' RACE reads anew with MiXCR; each CDR3 protein has one entry. This sample has about 1.6 million distinct CDR3 sequences, with around 35% found just once. What was sequenced was blood. Receptor source: a woman aged 25 to 39 in good health. Both conserved end residues are part of each CDR3. The D gene is left open where the match is weak. Size tells how often a clone was seen (once, few, many) or the class of an expanded clone, and some rows leave it out.

D: TRBD1; size: NA; V: TRBV5-6; J: TRBJ1-4; length: 16; DNA: TGTGCCAGCAGCTTCTCGCAGGGGGCTAAGGGTGAAAAACTGTTTTTT; CDR3: CASSFSQGAKGEKLFF
D: NA; size: few; V: TRBV21-1; J: TRBJ2-3; length: 18; DNA: TGTGCCAGCAGCAATTGGAGGACAGGGAACAACAAGACAGATACGCAGTATTTT; CDR3: CASSNWRTGNNKTDTQYF
D: NA; size: once; V: TRBV15; J: TRBJ2-3; length: 17; DNA: TGTGTCACCAGCAGTGGTTCTGTCGGGAGTTCAAGAGATACGCAGTATTTT; CDR3: CVTSSGSVGSSRDTQYF
D: NA; size: many; V: TRBV7-3; J: TRBJ2-6; length: 18; DNA: TGTGCCAGCAGCTTAGCCCCTTTTGGTAGCTCTGGGGCCAACGTCCTGACTTTC; CDR3: CASSLAPFGSSGANVLTF
D: NA; size: few; V: TRBV15; J: TRBJ1-1; length: 15; DNA: TGTGCCACCAGCCTCACCGGGGGCTGGAACACTGAAGCTTTCTTT; CDR3: CATSLTGGWNTEAFF
D: NA; size: NA; V: TRBV20-1; J: TRBJ2-1; length: 16; DNA: TGCAGTGCCAAACGGGACTCGGAGGCTCCCTACAATGAGCAGTTCTTC; CDR3: CSAKRDSEAPYNEQFF
D: TRBD1; size: NA; V: TRBV19; J: TRBJ2-7; length: 18; DNA: TGTGCCAGTAGTATAGATCAAGGGGGCGACAGCTCCTACAACGAGCAGTACTTC; CDR3: CASSIDQGGDSSYNEQYF
D: TRBD2; size: few; V: TRBV4-1; J: TRBJ2-1; length: 15; DNA: TGCGCCAGCAGCCAGTGGGACTACCCCTACAATGAGCAGTTCTTC; CDR3: CASSQWDYPYNEQFF
D: NA; size: NA; V: TRBV15; J: TRBJ1-6; length: 16; DNA: TGTGCCACCAGCGGACTTTTTGAGGGGTTAGGTTCACCCCTCCACTTT; CDR3: CATSGLFEGLGSPLHF
D: TRBD1; size: NA; V: TRBV6-1; J: TRBJ2-5; length: 16; DNA: TGTGCCAGCAGTGACCGGGACAGGGGGCGAGGTGAGACCCAGTACTTC; CDR3: CASSDRDRGRGETQYF
D: NA; size: few; V: TRBV4-1; J: TRBJ2-7; length: 15; DNA: TGCGCCAGCAGCCGGCAAATACTCGGCACGGGAGAGCAGTACTTC; CDR3: CASSRQILGTGEQYF
D: TRBD1; size: NA; V: TRBV28; J: TRBJ2-5; length: 15; DNA: TGTGCCAGCAGTTCCCCCGGGGACAGACAAGAGACCCAGTACTTC; CDR3: CASSSPGDRQETQYF
D: NA; size: NA; V: TRBV7-3; J: TRBJ2-7; length: 15; DNA: TGTGCCAGCTCTGTCAGTAGGCAGGGGTCCTACGAGCAGTACTTC; CDR3: CASSVSRQGSYEQYF
D: NA; size: NA; V: TRBV27; J: TRBJ1-1; length: 16; DNA: TGTGCCAGCAGTTTACTAGGGGGGGGCCGAGGCACTGAAGCTTTCTTT; CDR3: CASSLLGGGRGTEAFF
D: NA; size: NA; V: TRBV29-1; J: TRBJ2-5; length: 12; DNA: TGCAGCGTCCGTTCCCTCTCGGGGACCCAGTACTTC; CDR3: CSVRSLSGTQYF
D: NA; size: NA; V: TRBV2; J: TRBJ2-3; length: 13; DNA: TGTGCCGGATCACAGGGCAGCACAGATACGCAGTATTTT; CDR3: CAGSQGSTDTQYF
D: TRBD1; size: NA; V: TRBV30; J: TRBJ2-5; length: 15; DNA: TGTGCCTGGAGTGTTCCGGGACAGGGCCTAGAGACCCAGTACTTC; CDR3: CAWSVPGQGLETQYF
D: TRBD1; size: few; V: TRBV15; J: TRBJ1-1; length: 15; DNA: TGTGCCACCAGCAGAGATAAAAGGACAGGGGGCTTAACTTTCTTT; CDR3: CATSRDKRTGGLTFF
D: NA; size: NA; V: TRBV30; J: TRBJ1-2; length: 13; DNA: TGTGCCTGGAGCCCCGGGGGGACTCATGGCTACACCTTC; CDR3: CAWSPGGTHGYTF
D: TRBD2; size: NA; V: TRBV3-1; J: TRBJ2-3; length: 15; DNA: TGTGCCAGCAGCACTAGCGGGGTTAGCACAGATACGCAGTATTTT; CDR3: CASSTSGVSTDTQYF
D: NA; size: few; V: TRBV29-1; J: TRBJ1-1; length: 11; DNA: TGCAGCACACTTAGGAACACTGAAGCTTTCTTT; CDR3: CSTLRNTEAFF
D: NA; size: few; V: TRBV5-8; J: TRBJ1-2; length: 16; DNA: TGTGCCAGCAGCCCTGTATCAACAGGAATTGGATGGGGCTACACCTTC; CDR3: CASSPVSTGIGWGYTF
D: NA; size: NA; V: TRBV24-1; J: TRBJ2-1; length: 12; DNA: TGTGCCACCAGTGATCAGGTGAATGAGCAGTTCTTC; CDR3: CATSDQVNEQFF
D: NA; size: many; V: TRBV2; J: TRBJ2-1; length: 15; DNA: TGTGCCAGCAGTGAATTGGCGGGACGAGCGAATGAGCAGTTCTTC; CDR3: CASSELAGRANEQFF
D: NA; size: many; V: TRBV29-1; J: TRBJ2-3; length: 13; DNA: TGCAGCGTTGAGGACCTAAGCACAGATACGCAGTATTTT; CDR3: CSVEDLSTDTQYF
D: NA; size: few; V: TRBV5-4; J: TRBJ1-1; length: 13; DNA: TGTGCCAGCAGCAGACCGGGCTCTGCTGAAGCTTTCTTT; CDR3: CASSRPGSAEAFF
D: NA; size: few; V: TRBV5-1; J: TRBJ2-1; length: 12; DNA: TGCGCCAGCAGCTTGGGACGGGATAAGCAGTTCTTC; CDR3: CASSLGRDKQFF
D: NA; size: few; V: TRBV6-5; J: TRBJ2-7; length: 14; DNA: TGTGCCAGCAGTCTATGGGGTCGGCGGGACGAGCAGTACTTC; CDR3: CASSLWGRRDEQYF
D: NA; size: few; V: TRBV29-1; J: TRBJ1-1; length: 10; DNA: TGCAGCGTTCAGTGGGTTGAAGCTTTCTTT; CDR3: CSVQWVEAFF
D: NA; size: many; V: TRBV6-2/TRBV6-3; J: TRBJ2-1; length: 12; DNA: TGTGCCAGCAGTTACGGAGGCAATGAGCAGTTCTTC; CDR3: CASSYGGNEQFF
D: NA; size: NA; V: TRBV27; J: TRBJ2-1; length: 15; DNA: TGTGCCAGCAGTTTAAGTGGCTCGTTTTACAATGAGCAGTTCTTC; CDR3: CASSLSGSFYNEQFF
D: TRBD1; size: few; V: TRBV20-1; J: TRBJ2-1; length: 15; DNA: TGCAGTGCTAGAGATCACAGGGGCGGGTACAATGAGCAGTTCTTC; CDR3: CSARDHRGGYNEQFF
D: TRBD2; size: NA; V: TRBV13; J: TRBJ2-3; length: 14; DNA: TGTGCCACCGGACTAGCGGGGGGCACAGATACGCAGTATTTT; CDR3: CATGLAGGTDTQYF
D: NA; size: many; V: TRBV6-1; J: TRBJ1-2; length: 12; DNA: TGTGCCAGCAGTGAAGGAGGCTATGGCTACACCTTC; CDR3: CASSEGGYGYTF
D: NA; size: NA; V: TRBV7-9; J: TRBJ2-5; length: 14; DNA: TGTGCCAGCAGCTTAGCGGACAGCCTGGAGACCCAGTACTTC; CDR3: CASSLADSLETQYF
D: TRBD2; size: many; V: TRBV20-1; J: TRBJ2-5; length: 15; DNA: TGCAGTGCTAGAGCCCTTAGCGGGCCGGAAGAGACCCAGTACTTC; CDR3: CSARALSGPEETQYF
D: TRBD2; size: NA; V: TRBV3-1; J: TRBJ2-3; length: 16; DNA: TGTGCCAGCAGCGAAGGAAGTGGGGGGGGTAAAGATATGCAGTATTTT; CDR3: CASSEGSGGGKDMQYF
D: TRBD1; size: NA; V: TRBV12-3/TRBV12-4; J: TRBJ2-7; length: 14; DNA: TGTGCCAGCAACAACAGGGGGCCCCCCTACGAGCAGTACTTC; CDR3: CASNNRGPPYEQYF
D: TRBD1; size: few; V: TRBV4-1; J: TRBJ2-7; length: 15; DNA: TGCGCCAGCAGCCCAGAGGGGGCAGGGACCTACGAGCAGTACTTC; CDR3: CASSPEGAGTYEQYF